The source of this T cell receptor (beta chain) is a study of T cell repertoires in cytomegalovirus infection. Overall study context: Signatures in public TCR beta sequences pointed to both CMV infection and matching HLA type. Study-wide results and caveats: CMV-specific TCR beta clonotypes restricted by HLA-C dominated the ex vivo response. Of the TCR beta families, the public ones yielded a cumulative frequency that identified carriers of CMV plus the relevant HLA.

The CDR3 is 15 residues long. V was trimmed by 6 bases and J by 5 bases, leaving 16 bases between them. Germline assignment: CDR1 LGHDT and CDR2 YNNKEL (reference sequence). TCRdb passed the reads through MiXCR, listing each CDR3 protein once. The sample records under 850,000 distinct CDR3 sequences, under 40% being singletons. Regarding this clonotype: Its antigen is not known.

Source material: PBMCs. This clonotype was sampled from a human donor in good health (CMV status not recorded). Some clones in this sample may be carry-over from other donors' samples. The chain is built from TRBV3-1 and TRBJ2-2; D gene ambiguous. The CDR3 protein is CASSQRLPWTGELFF. The DNA for the CDR3 is TGTGCCAGCAGTCAGAGACTTCCTTGGACCGGGGAGCTGTTTTTT.